Shown below are 2 T cell receptor beta chains from a single sample sequenced in a study of blood T cell repertoires in COVID-19 (dated by TCRdb to the early 2020s). The library came from the immunoSEQ multiplex PCR assay. Drawn from immuneACCESS, this table holds only the in-frame rearrangements with V and J called that TCRdb kept. Clones are partly lost; checked studies trace under half to an unresolved V gene and leave the rest unexplained. The sample table shows roughly 36,000 clones, and about 94% are seen once. The ten largest clonotypes hold roughly 4% of the sample. What was sequenced was peripheral blood. The receptors stem from a human donor with active COVID-19. The donor label of this sample is uncertain.

The chain recombines TRBV7-9 with TRBJ2-4; TRBD2 might be the D (5 bases). The V and J ends lost 5 bases and 5 bases respectively, with 10 bases between them. This CDR3 region has 13 residues. The germline V gene encodes CDR1 SEHNR and CDR2 FQNEAQ (reference sequence). The CDR3 protein is CASSRERQNIQYF. The CDR3 DNA reads TGTGCCAGCAGCAGGGAGCGGCAAAACATTCAGTACTTC.

The V and J genes are TRBV7-2 and TRBJ1-6, with TRBD1 identical over 8 bases. Germline values: CDR1 SGHTA, CDR2 FQGNSA. The CDR3 loop spans 15 amino acids. The V gene end was trimmed by 5 bases and the J gene end by 9 bases; junction bases not matched to a gene: 9. The CDR3 is CASSRKGQGGSPLHF. DNA for the CDR3: TGTGCCAGCAGCCGCAAAGGACAGGGCGGTTCACCCCTCCACTTT.